The 25 T cell receptor beta chains below all came from one sample that was sequenced in a study of cytomegalovirus exposure and HLA in healthy donors. Vbeta (60) and Jbeta (13) primers were used in the PCR. Sequenced by immunoSEQ multiplex PCR; TCRdb stores in-frame clones only, minus some. The sample holds roughly 180,000 clones; approximately 80% are singletons and the top ten take 1.3%. Sequenced: PBMCs. The origin of the receptors is a young man in good health and CMV-seronegative.

This clone appeared a few times. The chain combines TRBV7-2 with TRBJ2-5, with D tentatively TRBD1 (6 bases). TRBJ2-7 matches the DNA end more closely, so the J call is doubtful. The CDR3 runs to 16 residues. Per the germline V gene, CDR1 is SGHTA and CDR2 is FQGNSA. The CDR3 is CASSLAVGTYSYEQYF. In DNA, the CDR3 is TGTGCCAGCAGCTTAGCGGTCGGGACATACTCCTACGAGCAGTACTTC.

This rearrangement joins TRBV18 to TRBJ1-4, with D tentatively TRBD1 (6 bases). Trimming took off 4 bases at V and 6 bases at J, with 27 bases between the two ends. Germline V gene lookup returns CDR1 KGHSH and CDR2 LQKENI. The CDR3 contains 19 residues. CDR3 sequence reads: CASSLKRGTTVLIDEKLFF. The CDR3 DNA reads as TGTGCCAGCTCACTAAAGAGGGGGACTACGGTCTTAATTGATGAAAAACTGTTTTTT.

The rearrangement links TRBV4-1 to TRBJ2-7; no clear D gene. This CDR3 comprises 15 residues. Per the germline V gene, CDR1 is MGHRA and CDR2 is YSYEKL. Trimming removed 2 bases at V and 6 bases at J, with 17 bases between. The CDR3 DNA sequence: TGCGCCAGCAGCCAAATTCGGCCTAGTTCGTTCGAGCAGTACTTC. Its protein product is CASSQIRPSSFEQYF.

This chain links TRBV5-4 with TRBJ2-1; weak D call: TRBD2 (6 bases). V was pared by 5 bases and J by 2 bases, with 11 bases between. This CDR3 is 14 amino acids long. Per the germline V gene, CDR1 is SGHNT and CDR2 is YYREEE (reference sequence). This CDR3 reads CASSRDLTYNEQFF. In nucleotides, the CDR3 is TGTGCCAGCAGTCGGGACTTAACCTACAATGAGCAGTTCTTC.

The CDR3 DNA follows: TGTGCCAGCAGCCCGGGACAGACACCCTATAGCAATCAGCCCCAGCATTTT. Translated, it gives CASSPGQTPYSNQPQHF. The chain carries TRBV5-5 and TRBJ1-5, with TRBD1 matching 7 bases. With V trimmed by 4 bases and J by 0 bases, 10 bases remained unmatched. This CDR3 spans 17 amino acids. The germline gives CDR1 SGHKS, CDR2 YYEKEE (reference sequence).

This chain links TRBV7-3 with TRBJ2-7; TRBD1 aligns across 7 bases. The V gene end was trimmed by 5 bases and the J gene end by 0 bases; junction bases not matched to a gene: 7. This CDR3 contains 15 residues. CDR1 is SGHTA, CDR2 FQGTGA, per germline. The CDR3 loop reads CASSPDRTSSYEQYF. The CDR3 DNA sequence: TGTGCCAGCAGCCCGGACAGGACAAGCTCCTACGAGCAGTACTTC.

This sequence joins TRBV11-2 and TRBJ1-2; 8 bases map to TRBD1. Germline trimming cut 4 bases from V and 4 bases from J; bases unmatched to any gene: 8. The germline CDR1 and CDR2 sequences are SGHAT and FQNNGV. The CDR3 extends over 15 amino acids. The CDR3 DNA is TGTGCCAGCAGCTCACTGGACAGGGCCGTCTATGGCTACACCTTC. This sequence encodes CASSSLDRAVYGYTF. Full variable domain (missing parts from reference TRBV11-2 and TRBJ1-2): EAGVAQSPRYKIIEKRQSVAFWCNPISGHATLYWYQQILGQGPKLLIQFQNNGVVDDSQLPKDRFSAERLKGVDSTLKIQPAKLEDSAVYLCASSSLDRAVYGYTFGSGTRLTVV.

The chain links TRBV6-5 to TRBJ2-3; 10 bases line up with TRBD2. The germline CDR1 and CDR2 sequences are MNHEY and SVGAGI. V lost 6 bases and J lost 4; bases outside the gene matches: 4. CDR3 length: 14 amino acids. This chain's CDR3 is CASSRGLAADTQYF. CDR3 nucleotides: TGTGCCAGCAGCCGTGGACTAGCGGCAGATACGCAGTATTTT.

The chain carries TRBV7-9 and TRBJ2-7; 11 nucleotides agree with TRBD2. The CDR3 sequence is 16 residues long. V trimming: 5 bases; J trimming: 6 bases; junction bases outside the gene matches: 12. Germline assignment: CDR1 SEHNR and CDR2 FQNEAQ (reference sequence). The DNA for the CDR3 is TGTGCCAGCAGCCCCCCCTCCCTAGCGGGAGGTTCCGAGCAGTACTTC. It codes for CASSPPSLAGGSEQYF.

The chain joins TRBV28 to TRBJ1-1, with D maybe TRBD1 (5 bases). The CDR3 runs 13 residues. Per germline, CDR1 MDHEN and CDR2 SYDVKM. Trimming left V 7 bases short and J 0 bases short, with 9 bases between. This CDR3 reads CASISQVNTEAFF. The CDR3 DNA is TGTGCCAGCATTTCACAGGTGAACACTGAAGCTTTCTTT.

This clone was seen a few times. In DNA, the CDR3 is TGCGCCAGCTCCCCGCGACTAGCGGGAGTGGCGAATGAGCAGTTCTTC. It translates to CASSPRLAGVANEQFF. V and J are TRBV4-1 and TRBJ2-1; TRBD2 aligns across 12 bases. CDR1 MGHRA and CDR2 YSYEKL come from the germline V gene. V lost 8 bases to trimming and J lost 7 bases; unmatched junction nucleotides: 12. This CDR3 contains 16 residues.

This chain joins TRBV18 and TRBJ2-6; D is uncertain. Germline CDR1 KGHSH, CDR2 LQKENI. Trimming removed 1 base at V and 13 bases at J, with 11 bases between. The CDR3 has 13 amino acids. The CDR3 DNA sequence: TGTGCCAGCTCACCACAGACCGACGGGGTCCTGACTTTC. Its protein product is CASSPQTDGVLTF.

The genes are TRBV5-1 and TRBJ1-6; 8 bases map to TRBD1. Germline V gives CDR1 SGHRS, CDR2 YFSETQ. Trimming at V came to 4 bases and at J to 6 bases, leaving 6 bases not matched to a gene. CDR3 size: 15 residues. CDR3 sequence reads: CASSARTGLNSPLHF. The CDR3 DNA reads TGCGCCAGCAGCGCCCGGACAGGGCTTAATTCACCCCTCCACTTT.

This clone was recorded a few times. The J gene is TRBJ2-6, the V gene TRBV4-3; TRBD2 might be the D (6 bases). V was trimmed by 3 bases and J by 1 base, leaving 10 bases between them. Per germline, CDR1 LGHNA and CDR2 YSLEER. CDR3 length: 16 amino acids. CDR3 DNA: TGCGCCAGCAGCCAGGTGGGAGGTTCTGGGGCCAACGTCCTGACTTTC. Its protein is CASSQVGGSGANVLTF.

This clone has a single count. The V call is TRBV7-8, the J call TRBJ2-2, with 11 positions matching TRBD2. CDR3 length equals 16 residues. With V trimmed by 5 bases and J by 5 bases, 7 bases remained unmatched. Germline loops: CDR1 SGHVS, CDR2 FQNEAQ. The CDR3 DNA follows: TGTGCCAGCAGCCTAATAGCGGGGGGGCGGACCGGGGAGCTGTTTTTT. Amino acid sequence: CASSLIAGGRTGELFF.

V is TRBV1 and J is TRBJ1-1. TRBV1 is a recognized pseudogene. CDR3 length: 15 amino acids. The chain's CDR3 is CTSSQGGGTNTEAFF. Written as DNA, the CDR3 is TGCACCAGCAGCCAAGGGGGGGGAACGAACACTGAAGCTTTCTTT.

This clone was seen a few times. V and J are TRBV5-6 and TRBJ2-1; 8 nucleotides agree with TRBD2. The V segment lost 2 bases and the J segment 5 bases; nucleotides outside the gene matches: 6. The CDR3 loop spans 15 amino acids. CDR1 is SGHDT, CDR2 YYEEEE, per germline. In DNA form, the CDR3 reads TGTGCCAGCAGCTTTTACGGGGGGGCTCACAATGAGCAGTTCTTC. Its protein is CASSFYGGAHNEQFF.

This clone was counted only a few times. The chain has TRBV10-3 and TRBJ1-5; 7 bases are a match to TRBD1. After removal of 10 bases from V and 2 bases from J, the junction contained 8 bases not matched to a gene. The CDR3 runs to 14 residues. Germline V gene lookup returns CDR1 ENHRY and CDR2 SYGVKD. CDR3 coding DNA: TGTGCCACGGGCTCCGGGACAGGCAATCAGCCCCAGCATTTT. Protein product: CATGSGTGNQPQHF.

The chain has TRBV10-2 and TRBJ1-2; no reliable D call. The CDR3 consists of 15 residues. Trimming pared 0 bases from V and 1 base from J, leaving 9 bases between. CDR1 and CDR2 (germline): WSHSY, SAAADI. The CDR3 here is CASSESRMFNYGYTF. The CDR3, as DNA: TGCGCCAGCAGTGAGTCCAGAATGTTTAACTATGGCTACACCTTC.

The rearrangement uses TRBV6-6 and TRBJ2-7; maybe TRBD2 (5 bases). CDR3 length equals 14 residues. The V gene lost 0 bases and the J gene lost 5 bases, with 11 bases spanning the gap. Germline values: CDR1 MNHNY, CDR2 SVGAGI (reference sequence). The CDR3 coding sequence is TGTGCCAGCAGTTACTCAGGGTGGAGGAACGAGCAGTACTTC. Residues: CASSYSGWRNEQYF.

This sequence joins TRBV7-8 and TRBJ2-7; the D is unclear. The length of the CDR3 is 16 residues. The V end was cut by 5 bases, the J end by 3 bases, with 20 bases between. CDR1 and CDR2 from the germline V gene are SGHVS and FQNEAQ. The CDR3 sequence is CASSLGEIRSYYEQYF. CDR3 DNA sequence: TGTGCCAGCAGCCTAGGTGAGATCAGGTCGTACTACGAGCAGTACTTC.

This chain connects TRBV5-5 to TRBJ2-5; TRBD1 matches 10 bases. CDR3 length: 15 amino acids. Germline CDR1 SGHKS, CDR2 YYEKEE (reference sequence). The V and J ends lost 2 bases and 5 bases, in that order; junction bases with no gene match: 6. The CDR3 sequence: CASSFRTGGLETQYF. In DNA form, the CDR3 reads TGTGCCAGCAGCTTTAGGACAGGGGGTTTGGAGACCCAGTACTTC. Filled out from reference TRBV5-5 and TRBJ2-5, the complete variable domain reads DAGVTQSPTHLIKTRGQQVTLRCSPISGHKSVSWYQQVLGQGPQFIFQYYEKEERGRGNFPDRFSARQFPNYSSELNVNALLLGDSALYLCASSFRTGGLETQYFGPGTRLLVL.

Here the CDR3 DNA reads TGTGCCAGCAGCTTGGTCCACACCTCCTACGAGCAGTACTTC. Translated, it gives CASSLVHTSYEQYF. The V gene is TRBV5-4, the J gene TRBJ2-7; D remains unclear. V dropped 0 bases and J dropped 0 bases, with 7 bases sitting between them. CDR3 size: 14 residues. Germline V gives CDR1 SGHNT, CDR2 YYREEE (reference sequence).

This sequence joins TRBV10-3 and TRBJ1-3; D remains ambiguous. The CDR3 length is 13 residues. Germline V lookup: CDR1 ENHRY, CDR2 SYGVKD. Between the trimmed V and J ends, which lost 4 bases and 7 bases, there was a span of 11 bases. The CDR3: CAISAQVGNTIYF. In DNA, the CDR3 is TGTGCCATCAGTGCCCAGGTGGGCAACACCATATATTTT.

The V gene is TRBV4-2, the J gene TRBJ2-3; TRBD2 aligns across 8 bases. In germline, CDR1 is LGHNA, CDR2 YNFKEQ. This CDR3 spans 15 amino acids. V shed 0 bases and J 3 bases; nucleotides not matched to a gene: 2. DNA for the CDR3: TGTGCCAGCAGCCAAGAAGGCGGGGGGACAGATACGCAGTATTTT. Protein sequence: CASSQEGGGTDTQYF.